These 18 T cell receptor beta chains were all obtained from the same sample, sequenced in a study of CD8 T cells in Susac syndrome. Random hexamers were used to reverse transcribe the RNA input (0.5 to 1 ug). Via MiXCR, TCRdb re-called the immunoSEQ multiplex PCR reads, giving one row per CDR3 protein. The sample contains around 220,000 distinct CDR3 sequences, approximately 90% of which appear only once. Sequenced sample: CD8+ T cells from PBMCs. These TCRs come from a human donor with multiple sclerosis.

The V call is TRBV4-3, the J call TRBJ1-2; D might be TRBD1 (5 bases). The V and J ends lost 0 bases and 7 bases respectively, with 9 bases between them. This CDR3 is 13 amino acids long. From germline, CDR1 is LGHNA and CDR2 YSLEER. The CDR3 sequence: CASSQDSQGGYTF. For the CDR3, the DNA is TGCGCCAGCAGCCAAGATTCGCAGGGTGGCTACACCTTC.

The chain joins TRBV11-1 to TRBJ2-7; 7 bases are shared with TRBD1. After removal of 1 base from V and 4 bases from J, the junction contained 10 bases not matched to a gene. The germline V gene encodes CDR1 SGHAT and CDR2 FQDESV (reference sequence). The CDR3 has 16 amino acids. The CDR3 DNA sequence: TGTGCCAGCAGCTTAGAAGGCACAGGGGCGAGTTACGAGCAGTACTTC. It specifies CASSLEGTGASYEQYF.

The chain has TRBV27 and TRBJ2-2, with TRBD1 matching over 7 bases. Germline-derived CDR1 and CDR2 are MNHEY and SMNVEV (reference sequence). CDR3 length: 18 amino acids. Trimming removed 2 bases from V and 0 bases from J; junction bases left unmatched: 9. Here the CDR3 reads CASSLLTPTGSNTGELFF. The CDR3 DNA follows: TGTGCCAGCAGTTTACTCACCCCGACAGGGTCGAACACCGGGGAGCTGTTTTTT.

As DNA, the CDR3 is TGTGCCAGCAGCAAGACAGGGTACACCGGGGAGCTGTTTTTT. This gives the protein CASSKTGYTGELFF. The J gene is TRBJ2-2, the V gene TRBV9; TRBD1 agrees at 7 bases. Trimming cost V 4 bases and J 3 bases; bases outside gene matches: 3. The CDR3 runs 14 residues. The V gene's germline CDR1 is SGDLS and CDR2 YYNGEE.

The V gene is TRBV30, the J gene TRBJ1-1, with D possibly TRBD1 on 6 matching bases. The CDR3 runs 13 residues. V was clipped by 5 bases and J by 10 bases, with 20 bases between them. In germline, CDR1 is GTSNPN, CDR2 SVGIG (reference sequence). DNA of the CDR3: TGTGCCTGGGATCTAGGGGGGCTCGGAGTAGCTTTCTTT. It yields the protein CAWDLGGLGVAFF.

J is TRBJ2-1 and V is TRBV7-2; weak D call: TRBD2 (7 bases). Looked up from germline, CDR1 is SGHTA and CDR2 is FQGNSA. CDR3 length: 15 amino acids. V was trimmed by 4 bases and J by 4 bases, leaving 14 bases between them. Here the CDR3 reads CASSSLRGLYNEQFF. The CDR3 nucleotides are TGTGCCAGCAGCTCCTTGCGGGGGCTGTACAATGAGCAGTTCTTC.

The chain employs TRBV19 and TRBJ2-1; D is unresolved. This CDR3 comprises 14 residues. Between the trimmed V and J ends, which lost 5 bases and 5 bases, there was a span of 13 bases. In germline, CDR1 is LNHDA, CDR2 SQIVND (reference sequence). The CDR3 DNA is TGTGCCAGTAGTGGGTCGACTTTCCACAATGAGCAGTTCTTC. Protein: CASSGSTFHNEQFF.

This clonotype was observed once. The chain combines TRBV6-6 with TRBJ2-2; perhaps TRBD2 as D (6 bases). V was cut by 8 bases and J by 6 bases, with 10 bases left in between. Germline CDR1 MNHNY, CDR2 SVGAGI (reference sequence). The CDR3 totals 12 residues. The CDR3 DNA is TGTGCCAGCGCGGGAATTGCCGGGGAGCTGTTTTTT. As protein: CASAGIAGELFF.

V and J are TRBV15 and TRBJ1-4; no clear D. Trimming removed 1 base at V and 0 bases at J, with 15 bases between. Germline lookup yields CDR1 LNHNV and CDR2 YYDKDF (reference sequence). The CDR3 totals 18 residues. CDR3 DNA sequence: TGTGCCACCAGCAGAGGGGCAGCTCCACCCACAACTAATGAAAAACTGTTTTTT. It is translated as CATSRGAAPPTTNEKLFF.

V gene TRBV7-8 combines with J gene TRBJ2-7; D is ambiguous. Per the germline V gene, CDR1 is SGHVS and CDR2 is FQNEAQ. V gave up 4 bases and J gave up 2 bases, with 9 bases separating them. CDR3 length equals 13 residues. In DNA form, the CDR3 reads TGTGCCAGCAGCTCGCCCATTGCCTACGAGCAGTACTTC. It encodes CASSSPIAYEQYF.

V is TRBV15 and J is TRBJ2-5; 10 bases map to TRBD1. J lost 2 bases, V lost 4 bases, and 1 base had no gene match. CDR3 size: 14 residues. Germline-derived CDR1 and CDR2 are LNHNV and YYDKDF (reference sequence). The CDR3 loop is CATSKDRGQETQYF. DNA for the CDR3: TGTGCCACCAGCAAGGACAGGGGGCAAGAGACCCAGTACTTC.

The chain uses TRBV5-6 and TRBJ2-1, with D tentatively TRBD1 or TRBD2 (6 bases each). Germline values: CDR1 SGHDT, CDR2 YYEEEE. CDR3 size: 13 residues. V lost 3 bases and J lost 6, with 10 bases in between. CDR3 DNA sequence: TGTGCCAGCAGCTGGGGGGCAGGCAATGAGCAGTTCTTC. Protein: CASSWGAGNEQFF. The full variable domain, with the rest looked up from reference TRBV5-6 and TRBJ2-1, is DAGVTQSPTHLIKTRGQQVTLRCSPKSGHDTVSWYQQALGQGPQFIFQYYEEEERQRGNFPDRFSGHQFPNYSSELNVNALLLGDSALYLCASSWGAGNEQFFGPGTRLTVL.

This clonotype was counted once. The chain uses TRBV12-3 or TRBV12-4 and TRBJ2-6; 8 bases agree with TRBD1. The ends lost 4 bases at V and 2 bases at J; junction bases unmatched: 10. The CDR3 totals 18 residues. The CDR3 sequence is CASSSPLDRVAGANVLTF. CDR3 bases: TGTGCCAGCAGTTCTCCTTTGGACAGGGTGGCTGGGGCCAACGTCCTGACTTTC.

This chain connects TRBV7-8 to TRBJ2-5; TRBD2 matches 9 bases. V lost 2 bases to trimming and J lost 1 base; unmatched junction nucleotides: 8. The CDR3 runs to 17 residues. The germline gives CDR1 SGHVS, CDR2 FQNEAQ. In nucleotides, the CDR3 is TGTGCCAGCAGCTTAACCTTAGCGGGAGCCCCCCAAGAGACCCAGTACTTC. This codes for CASSLTLAGAPQETQYF. Full variable domain (missing parts from reference TRBV7-8 and TRBJ2-5): GAGVSQSPRYKVAKRGQDVALRCDPISGHVSLFWYQQALGQGPEFLTYFQNEAQLDKSGLPSDRFFAERPEGSVSTLKIQRTQQEDSAVYLCASSLTLAGAPQETQYFGPGTRLLVL.

The chain joins TRBV19 to TRBJ1-1; D possibly corresponds to TRBD1 (5 bases). Trimming took 6 bases from V and 4 from J, leaving 12 bases between them. CDR3 length: 13 residues. CDR1 and CDR2 from the germline V gene are LNHDA and SQIVND (reference sequence). The CDR3 nucleotides are TGTGCCAGTAGCCCGACAGTTGCCACTGAAGCTTTCTTT. As protein: CASSPTVATEAFF.

V and J are TRBV9 and TRBJ1-2; possible D gene TRBD1, 5 bases. CDR1 and CDR2 (germline): SGDLS, YYNGEE. V lost 5 bases and J lost 4, with 12 bases in between. CDR3 length: 13 amino acids. DNA of the CDR3: TGTGCCAGCAGGGGGCTTCTTACCTATGGCTACACCTTC. As protein: CASRGLLTYGYTF.

The chain has TRBV24-1 and TRBJ1-2; no firm D call. Trimming stripped 6 bases from V and 4 bases from J, with 11 bases between. Looked up from germline, CDR1 is KGHDR and CDR2 is SFDVKD. This CDR3 is 13 amino acids long. The chain's CDR3 is CATSTGSLYGYTF. CDR3 nucleotides: TGTGCCACCAGTACCGGCAGCCTCTATGGCTACACCTTC.

This clonotype was picked up a small number of times. The V gene is TRBV11-2, the J gene TRBJ2-6; D gene unclear. The CDR3 has 15 residues. Germline CDR1 reads SGHAT; CDR2 reads FQNNGV. The V gene lost 2 bases and the J gene lost 0 bases, with 5 bases spanning the gap. As DNA, the CDR3 is TGTGCCAGCAGCTTATTATCCTCTGGGGCCAACGTCCTGACTTTC. Translation gives CASSLLSSGANVLTF.